This TCR beta chain was found in a study of shared clonotypes between healthy human individuals. Study-level information: The plates for each donor numbered three CD4 naive, three CD4 memory, two CD8 naive and one CD8 memory. General observations from the study: Although depth was large, rarefaction showed that sequencing of the sorted subsets was incomplete.

The table came from immunoSEQ multiplex PCR; TCRdb's copy has only in-frame clones and leaves some out. The sample contains about 1.1 million clones, approximately 78% of which appear only once. A note on this clone: Its matching antigen is unknown. Other DNA sequences in the same sample also yield this CDR3.

The CDR3 sequence is 12 residues long. The V end lost 4 bases, the J end lost 1 base, and 4 bases lay between the germline ends. From germline, CDR1 is SGHNT and CDR2 YENEEA. Sequencing was performed on memory CD4+ T cells from PBMCs. Subset meaning: CD45RA-negative fraction. The receptor's source is a young man in good health. Some clones in this sample may be carry-over from other donors' samples. The chain employs TRBV11-3 and TRBJ2-5, with D unclear. The CDR3 sequence: CASSSPQETQYF. In DNA form, the CDR3 reads TGTGCCAGCAGCTCTCCCCAAGAGACCCAGTACTTC.